This T cell receptor (beta chain) was recorded in a study of OX40 agonist ivuxolimab in advanced cancers. About the research overall: Patients with prior anti-PD-1, anti-PD-L1 or anti-CTLA-4 therapy were eligible; roughly 40% had some. There were three patients with partial responses, one having hepatocellular carcinoma and two cutaneous melanoma.

Some clones are missing from TCRdb's copy, which holds only in-frame ones; the method was immunoSEQ multiplex PCR. The sample consists of 7,000 to 8,000 clones, 79% of them appearing once. The CDR3 has 14 amino acids. Germline lookup yields CDR1 MNHEY and CDR2 SMNVEV (reference sequence). With 2 bases removed from V and 5 bases from J, the gap between germline ends came to 12 bases. V and J are TRBV27 and TRBJ1-1; D perhaps matches TRBD1 (6 bases). This clonotype was sampled from an adult with an advanced solid tumor such as melanoma, head and neck, liver or kidney cancer. Specimen: CD4+ or CD8+ T cells sorted from blood, collected in a trial of the OX40 agonist ivuxolimab. The CDR3 bases are TGTGCCAGCAGTTTAAGGGGGAGGTTGACTGAAGCTTTCTTT. It specifies CASSLRGRLTEAFF.